A selection of T cell receptor beta chains follows, all from one sample in a study of Ad26.COV2.S vaccination and SARS-CoV-2 variants. The protocol was immunoSEQ multiplex PCR, while the TCRdb copy is restricted to in-frame clones and leaves out a portion. The repertoire holds some 410,000 clones, with around 92% as singletons. Sample: peripheral blood, taken in a trial of Ad26.COV2.S vaccine versus placebo. The receptors were gathered from a person aged 18-60 years who received the Ad26.COV2.S COVID-19 vaccine or a placebo. Each CDR3 is given with its conserved first and last residue. A D gene is named only where the DNA matches it firmly. The listing skips clone size in some rows; elsewhere it reads once, few, many or a size class.

>TRBD1|TRBJ1-1|TRBV29-1|once
TGCAGCGTTGGGACAGGTCTTGAAGCTTTCTTT
CSVGTGLEAFF
>NA|TRBJ1-5|TRBV12-3/TRBV12-4|NA
TGTGCCAGCAGCCCCAAATTTAACCAGCCCCAGCATTTT
CASSPKFNQPQHF
>NA|TRBJ1-5|TRBV7-9|NA
TGTGCCAGCAGCTCCCGGGCGTTCCAGCCCCAGCATTTT
CASSSRAFQPQHF
>NA|TRBJ2-1|TRBV5-4|NA
TGTGCCAGCAGCCCCCAGCAGGTATATCTTGATGAGCAGTTCTTC
CASSPQQVYLDEQFF
>NA|TRBJ2-7|TRBV2|NA
TGTGCCAGCGCCCCGCAGGCAGCCCCTACTGGGGAGCAGTACTTC
CASAPQAAPTGEQYF
>NA|TRBJ1-2|TRBV7-9|NA
TGTGCCAGCAGCTTTTCGGTAGATGGCTACACCTTC
CASSFSVDGYTF
>TRBD1|TRBJ1-5|TRBV11-2|NA
TGTGCCAGCATCCCCGCCGGGACAGGGGATCAGCCCCAGCATTTT
CASIPAGTGDQPQHF
>TRBD2|TRBJ2-1|TRBV27|NA
TGTGCCAGCAGTTCTACTAGCGGGGGGGCCCACTACAATGAGCAGTTCTTC
CASSSTSGGAHYNEQFF
>TRBD1|TRBJ2-2|TRBV28|NA
TGTGCCAGCAGGGGACAGGGGCTTAACACCGGGGAGCTGTTTTTT
CASRGQGLNTGELFF
>TRBD2|TRBJ2-1|TRBV9|NA
TGTGCCAGCAGCCCGGGCGGGGGGGCCTACAATGAGCAGTTCTTC
CASSPGGGAYNEQFF
>NA|TRBJ1-3|TRBV19|NA
TGTGCCAGTAGTTTAACTCAATATACAGCGCCAGGGGACACCATATATTTT
CASSLTQYTAPGDTIYF
>TRBD1|TRBJ1-1|TRBV19|NA
TGTGCCAGTGGGGAGGAGACAGGGCAAATGAACACTGAAGCTTTCTTT
CASGEETGQMNTEAFF
>NA|TRBJ1-4|TRBV7-9|NA
TGTGCCAGCAGGTCGGGCAGGGCGGATGAAAAACTGTTTTTT
CASRSGRADEKLFF
>NA|TRBJ1-4|TRBV7-2|NA
TGTGCCAGCAGCCTGGGCGGGGCCTGGAATGAAAAACTGTTTTTT
CASSLGGAWNEKLFF
>TRBD1|TRBJ1-2|TRBV19|NA
TGTGCCAGTAGTGTTATAGAGGACAGGGGGCACGGCTACACCTTC
CASSVIEDRGHGYTF
>TRBD1|TRBJ2-3|TRBV28|NA
TGTGCCAGCCGGACAGGAGCCACAGATACGCAGTATTTT
CASRTGATDTQYF
>NA|TRBJ2-7|TRBV11-2|NA
TGTGCCAGCAGCTTAGATCTTAACGAGCAGTACTTC
CASSLDLNEQYF
>NA|TRBJ1-5|TRBV6-7|once
TGTGCCAGCAGTTATATCGTAGAGAAAAGTCTCAATCAGCCCCAGCATTTT
CASSYIVEKSLNQPQHF
>NA|TRBJ1-1|TRBV7-8|NA
TGTGCCAGCACCCAAGACCCAGCAGGGCGTGGCACTGAAGCTTTCTTT
CASTQDPAGRGTEAFF
>NA|TRBJ2-7|TRBV4-3|NA
TGCGCCAGCAGCCAAGATCGAGGGTACGAGCAGTACTTC
CASSQDRGYEQYF
>NA|TRBJ1-1|TRBV3-1/TRBV3-2|NA
TGTGCCAGCAGCCGGGGGGGTTGGGAAGCTTTCTTT
CASSRGGWEAFF
>NA|TRBJ2-7|TRBV7-2|NA
TGTGCCAGCAGCTTAGGCCAGGGAAGCACGTACGAGCAGTACTTC
CASSLGQGSTYEQYF
>TRBD1|TRBJ1-3|TRBV7-6|NA
TGTGCCAGCAGCCTTAACCTACCCCGACAGGACAGGGGCTCTGGAAACACCATATATTTT
CASSLNLPRQDRGSGNTIYF
>TRBD2|TRBJ2-1|TRBV6-1|NA
TGTGCCAGCAGTGAATATTCTAGCGGGGAATACAATGAGCAGTTCTTC
CASSEYSSGEYNEQFF
>NA|TRBJ1-1|TRBV4-1|NA
TGCGCCAGCAGCCAACGGGGGGTAAACATGAACACTGAAGCTTTCTTT
CASSQRGVNMNTEAFF
>NA|TRBJ1-1|TRBV5-4|many
TGTGCCAGCAGCTTAGGAAACAGGAACACTGAAGCTTTCTTT
CASSLGNRNTEAFF
>TRBD2|TRBJ2-7|TRBV15|once
TGTGCCACCAGCAGATCGACTAGCGCCTACGAGCAGTACTTC
CATSRSTSAYEQYF
>NA|TRBJ1-3|TRBV18|NA
TGTGCCAGCTCACCACGTATACAGGCAGAGGGAAACACCATATATTTT
CASSPRIQAEGNTIYF
>TRBD2|TRBJ2-3|TRBV27|NA
TGTGCCAGCAGTTTGGTAGCGGGGGGACCTAGCACAGATACGCAGTATTTT
CASSLVAGGPSTDTQYF
>NA|TRBJ1-1|TRBV5-6|NA
TGTGCCAGCAGCGCGAACCAGGGGAACACTGAAGCTTTCTTT
CASSANQGNTEAFF
>NA|TRBJ2-5|TRBV3-1/TRBV3-2|NA
TGTGCCAGCAGCCCCAACGGGGAAGAGACCCAGTACTTC
CASSPNGEETQYF
>NA|TRBJ2-7|TRBV2|NA
TGTGCCAGCTTTAGGGGGGGACTCTACGAGCAGTACTTC
CASFRGGLYEQYF
>TRBD2|TRBJ2-5|TRBV2|NA
TGTGCCAGCAATCGGCAAGCGGGGGGGCCCGAGACCCAGTACTTC
CASNRQAGGPETQYF
>TRBD1|TRBJ2-5|TRBV7-6|NA
TGTGCCAGCAGCGCCGACAGGGTTGGTGGAGAGACCCAGTACTTC
CASSADRVGGETQYF
>TRBD2|TRBJ2-7|TRBV5-4|NA
TGTGCCAGCAGCTTCATGGCGGGGGGGTCCGAGCAGTACTTC
CASSFMAGGSEQYF
>NA|TRBJ2-1|TRBV12-3/TRBV12-4|NA
TGTGCCAGCAGTGGCGAAGGGGTTTATGAGCAGTTCTTC
CASSGEGVYEQFF
>NA|TRBJ1-6|TRBV19|NA
TGTGCCAGTACTCGGGCGGGCAGGGATCTTTCACCCCTCCACTTT
CASTRAGRDLSPLHF
>TRBD1|TRBJ1-2|TRBV18|NA
TGTGCCAGCTCATCGCCGGGACAGGGAATCTATGGCTACACCTTC
CASSSPGQGIYGYTF
>NA|TRBJ1-2|TRBV12-3/TRBV12-4|NA
TGTGCCAGCAGTTTCGGGGGCGCGTCTGGCTACACCTTC
CASSFGGASGYTF
>TRBD1|TRBJ2-7|TRBV5-4|NA
TGTGCCAGCAGCCCGTACAGGGGGAAGACCTACGAGCAGTACTTC
CASSPYRGKTYEQYF
>NA|TRBJ1-1|TRBV28|NA
TGTGCCAGCAGTTTCACAGTTTCAGGGTTGAACACTGAAGCTTTCTTT
CASSFTVSGLNTEAFF
>TRBD2|TRBJ2-3|TRBV5-1|once
TGCGCCAGCAGCCCCCCGGGACTAGCGGGGGGGTCCACAGATACGCAGTATTTT
CASSPPGLAGGSTDTQYF
>TRBD1|TRBJ1-4|TRBV5-1|NA
TGCGCCAGCAGACTGACAGGGGCTAATGAAAAACTGTTTTTT
CASRLTGANEKLFF
>TRBD2|TRBJ2-1|TRBV6-6|NA
TGTGCCAGCAGATCAACTAGCGGGGGGCGCAATGAGCAGTTCTTC
CASRSTSGGRNEQFF
>NA|TRBJ2-3|TRBV7-8|NA
TGTGCCAGCAGCTTAGTGATAGGACAGGGGCTGGGACTAGCGTCGACAGATACGCAGTATTTT
CASSLVIGQGLGLASTDTQYF
>NA|TRBJ2-3|TRBV6-1|NA
TGTGCCAGCCGTGAGGACCCATACCCGGCAGATACGCAGTATTTT
CASREDPYPADTQYF
>TRBD1|TRBJ2-7|TRBV10-1|NA
TGCGCCAGCAGCGAACAGGGGCGAACCTACGAGCAGTACTTC
CASSEQGRTYEQYF
>NA|TRBJ1-1|TRBV4-3|NA
TGCGCCAGCAGCCAAGATCGTACCCCAACTGAAGCTTTCTTT
CASSQDRTPTEAFF
>NA|TRBJ2-5|TRBV30|NA
TGTGCCTGGAGTGAGGCAGGGAAAGAGACCCAGTACTTC
CAWSEAGKETQYF
>TRBD2|TRBJ2-5|TRBV5-5|once
TGTGCCAGCAGCTTGGGAGGGCTAGCGGGGGTGGAGACCCAGTACTTC
CASSLGGLAGVETQYF
>NA|TRBJ2-7|TRBV30|NA
TGTGCCTGGAGTGGGGAGACAGGACGACGCTACGAGCAGTACTTC
CAWSGETGRRYEQYF
>TRBD1|TRBJ2-1|TRBV7-8|NA
TGTGCCAGCAGCACAGGACAGGGGACTGGGCAGTTCTTC
CASSTGQGTGQFF
>NA|TRBJ2-5|TRBV21-1|NA
TGTGCCAGCAGGGGGCTTCTGACAGGGGCTCTCTTGGGGGAGACCCAGTACTTC
CASRGLLTGALLGETQYF
>TRBD1|TRBJ1-2|TRBV29-1|few
TGCAGCGTTGCTCGTGAGGGGGCCGACTATGGCTACACCTTC
CSVAREGADYGYTF
>NA|TRBJ2-3|TRBV7-2|NA
TGTGCCAGCAGCCCCCGGGGGAAACTCACAGATACGCAGTATTTT
CASSPRGKLTDTQYF
>NA|TRBJ2-2|TRBV3-1/TRBV3-2|NA
TGTGCCAGCCGGGATCAGAACACCGGGGAGCTGTTTTTT
CASRDQNTGELFF
>TRBD1|TRBJ1-2|TRBV27|NA
TGTGCCAGCAGTCCACGGACAGGGGGAAACTATGGCTACACCTTC
CASSPRTGGNYGYTF
>NA|TRBJ2-7|TRBV6-5|NA
TGTGCCAGCAGTTATTCCCATAGACACACGGGGGAGCAGTACTTC
CASSYSHRHTGEQYF